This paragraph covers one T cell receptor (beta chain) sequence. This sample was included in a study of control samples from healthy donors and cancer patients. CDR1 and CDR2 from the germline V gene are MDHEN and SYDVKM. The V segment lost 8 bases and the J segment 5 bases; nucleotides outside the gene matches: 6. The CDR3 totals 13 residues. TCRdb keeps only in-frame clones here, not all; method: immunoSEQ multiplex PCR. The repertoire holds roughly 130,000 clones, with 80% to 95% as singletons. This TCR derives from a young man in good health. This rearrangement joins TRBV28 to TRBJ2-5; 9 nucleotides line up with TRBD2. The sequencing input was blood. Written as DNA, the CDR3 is TGTGCCAGCCTCGTAGCGGGGGAGGAGACCCAGTACTTC. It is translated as CASLVAGEETQYF.